These T cell receptor beta chains were read from a single sample in a study of T cells in Graves' hyperthyroidism and ophthalmopathy. TCRdb reanalysed the multiplex PCR reads using MiXCR and keeps one entry per CDR3 protein. The table shows some 500,000 distinct CDR3 sequences, with around 16% occurring only once. The sequenced sample was blood. The receptors stem from a woman aged 25 to 39 with Graves' ophthalmopathy. Both conserved end residues are part of each CDR3. The D gene is left open where the match is weak. Size tells how often a clone was seen (once, few, many) or the class of an expanded clone, and some rows leave it out.

v_call	j_call	d_call	clone_size	cdr3_nt	cdr3_aa
TRBV27	TRBJ1-3	-	few	TGTGCCAGCAGCAACCGGGACCACCGAAAATATTTT	CASSNRDHRKYF
TRBV6-5	TRBJ2-2	TRBD2	few	TGTGCCAGCACTTACGGAGCGGGGGAGGGGACCGGGGAGCTGTTTTTT	CASTYGAGEGTGELFF
TRBV28	TRBJ1-2	-	-	TGTGCCAGCAGTTTCACACCGGCTGGCTATGGCTACACCTTC	CASSFTPAGYGYTF
TRBV12-3/TRBV12-4	TRBJ1-6	TRBD1	many	TGTGCCAGCAGTCAGCCCGGGACAGGGCGTTCACCCCTCCACTTT	CASSQPGTGRSPLHF
TRBV7-2	TRBJ2-1	-	many	TGTGCCAGCAGCTTAGTTAGCTCCGGTGGGTACAATGAGCAGTTCTTC	CASSLVSSGGYNEQFF
TRBV7-2	TRBJ1-2	TRBD1	few	TGTGCCAGCAGCCAATTCGGACAGGGAGAGAGAGGCTACACCTTC	CASSQFGQGERGYTF
TRBV5-6	TRBJ2-5	-	-	TGTGCCAGCAGCTTGGGGGAGGTGGAGACCCAGTACTTC	CASSLGEVETQYF
TRBV12-3/TRBV12-4	TRBJ1-1	-	-	TGTGCCAGCAGTGCGGTAGGGGGGGACACTGAAGCTTTCTTT	CASSAVGGDTEAFF
TRBV18	TRBJ1-3	-	few	TGTGCCAGCTCACCATGGACAGCTACTGGAAACACCATATATTTT	CASSPWTATGNTIYF
TRBV6-2/TRBV6-3	TRBJ2-1	TRBD2	many	TGTGCCAGCAGTTACCGCCCTAGCGGGAGGGAGAGTGAGCAGTTCTTC	CASSYRPSGRESEQFF
TRBV3-1	TRBJ1-6	-	-	TGTGCCAGCAGCCAAGAGCCGAGGGATAATTCACCCCTCCACTTT	CASSQEPRDNSPLHF
TRBV12-3/TRBV12-4	TRBJ2-5	TRBD2	many	TGTGCCAGCAGTCCGAGAGCGGGAGGGGTTGAGACCCAGTACTTC	CASSPRAGGVETQYF
TRBV7-2	TRBJ2-7	TRBD1	many	TGTGCCAGCAGCTTAGAGACAGGGACCAACGAGCAGTACTTC	CASSLETGTNEQYF
TRBV19	TRBJ2-1	TRBD2	-	TGCGCCAGTAGTATTCAGCGGGGGAGCTACAATGAGCAGTTCTTC	CASSIQRGSYNEQFF
TRBV9	TRBJ2-2	TRBD1	-	TGTGCCAGCAGCGTAGGACAGGGGGTCGCCGGGGAGCTGTTTTTT	CASSVGQGVAGELFF
TRBV20-1	TRBJ1-5	-	-	TGCAGTGCTAGCAGGGTGGGGGCCCAGCCCCAGCATTTT	CSASRVGAQPQHF
TRBV20-1	TRBJ2-1	TRBD2	many	TGCAGTCCGACTAGCGGTACCCACAATGAGCAGTTCTTC	CSPTSGTHNEQFF
TRBV6-1	TRBJ2-1	TRBD2	-	TGTGCCAGCAGTCCCCTGGTGGGACTAGCGTTTTCGAATGAGCAGTTCTTC	CASSPLVGLAFSNEQFF
TRBV20-1	TRBJ1-5	TRBD1	many	TGCAGTGCTAGAAGACAGGGATCAAGCAGCAATCAGCCCCAGCATTTT	CSARRQGSSSNQPQHF
TRBV7-9	TRBJ2-3	TRBD1	-	TGTGCCAGCAGCCCGATACAGGGGGCTGGAGATACGCAGTATTTT	CASSPIQGAGDTQYF
TRBV5-1	TRBJ2-1	TRBD1	many	TGCGCCAGCAGCGTGGCCGGGACAGGGATGGGTGAGCAGTTCTTC	CASSVAGTGMGEQFF
TRBV11-2	TRBJ2-3	TRBD2	many	TGTGCCAGCAGCTTGACTAGCGGGTACGCAGATACGCAGTATTTT	CASSLTSGYADTQYF
TRBV3-1	TRBJ1-3	-	many	TGTGCCAGCAGCCAAGGCGGAAACACCATATATTTT	CASSQGGNTIYF
TRBV28	TRBJ2-2	-	-	TGTGCCAGCAGTTTGATTGGTGTCGCCAGGGAGCTGTTTTTT	CASSLIGVARELFF
TRBV14	TRBJ2-7	TRBD1	-	TGTGCCAGCAGCCGCTCCGGGACAGGGAGCTACGAGCAGTACTTC	CASSRSGTGSYEQYF
TRBV5-1	TRBJ1-2	-	-	TGTGCCAGCAGCCTATACCCACAACCCCAACCCACAGGTTATAACTATGGCTACACCTTC	CASSLYPQPQPTGYNYGYTF
TRBV12-3/TRBV12-4	TRBJ2-1	-	many	TGTGCCATCAACCTACCCTTCGGTGAGCAGTTCTTC	CAINLPFGEQFF
TRBV7-2	TRBJ2-3	-	many	TGTGCCAGCAGCAGGGTCGCTACAGATACGCAGTATTTT	CASSRVATDTQYF
TRBV28	TRBJ2-3	-	many	TGTGCCAGAAACGGGGAGCAGAGCACAGATACGCAGTATTTT	CARNGEQSTDTQYF
TRBV12-5	TRBJ2-3	-	once	TGTGCTAGTGGTTTGGAGGACTTCGGGCGGTATACAGATACGCAGTATTTT	CASGLEDFGRYTDTQYF
TRBV27	TRBJ1-1	-	few	TGTGCCAGCAGTTTATCTGGGACAAAGAACACTGAAGCTTTCTTT	CASSLSGTKNTEAFF
TRBV3-1	TRBJ1-4	-	many	TGTGCCAGCAGCCTAGAAGGACTGGCAACTAATGAAAAACTGTTTTTT	CASSLEGLATNEKLFF
TRBV27	TRBJ2-1	TRBD2	many	TGTGCCAGCAGTTTGAAGCGGACTAGCGGGAGGAACAATGAGCAGTTCTTC	CASSLKRTSGRNNEQFF
TRBV11-3	TRBJ1-2	-	few	TGTGCCAGCAGCAACCAACAGGATAAGTTAGTTAACTATGGCTACACCTTC	CASSNQQDKLVNYGYTF
TRBV19	TRBJ2-5	TRBD1	few	TGTGCCAGTAGTATAGCCCCGACAGGGGTAGAGACCCAGTACTTC	CASSIAPTGVETQYF
TRBV27	TRBJ2-7	TRBD1	-	TGTGCCAGCAGTTTTTCTCAGGGGGCGCGGGAGCAGTACTTC	CASSFSQGAREQYF
TRBV12-3/TRBV12-4	TRBJ2-3	-	-	TGTGCCAGCAGCTATCCTCCCGAGGACACAACTTCAGATACGCAGTATTTT	CASSYPPEDTTSDTQYF
TRBV7-2	TRBJ2-6	TRBD1	few	TGTGCCAGCAGCACCCGACAGGGTGGATCTGGGGCCAACGTCCTGACTTTC	CASSTRQGGSGANVLTF
TRBV28	TRBJ1-4	-	-	TGTGCCAGCAGCGAGAATGAAAAACTGTTTTTT	CASSENEKLFF
TRBV7-2	TRBJ1-4	TRBD1	many	TGTGCCAGCAGTCAGGGGTGGGGGGGGACAGGGAATGAAAAACTGTTTTTT	CASSQGWGGTGNEKLFF
TRBV7-9	TRBJ2-7	-	few	TGTGCCAGCGGAACAGTGCAGCAGTACTTC	CASGTVQQYF
TRBV14	TRBJ2-1	-	few	TGTGCCAGCAGCCGTGCCTTGTTAGCGGTTAACAATGAGCAGTTCTTC	CASSRALLAVNNEQFF
TRBV7-9	TRBJ2-1	-	many	TGTGCCAGCAGCCCCGGCGATGAGCAGTTCTTC	CASSPGDEQFF
TRBV12-3/TRBV12-4	TRBJ1-2	-	many	TGTGCCAGCAGTTTCGGGTGGCGGGAAGGCTACACCTTC	CASSFGWREGYTF
TRBV7-3	TRBJ2-3	TRBD2	-	TGTGCCAGCAGCTTACGGGGGGGGTACCCTACAGATACGCAGTATTTT	CASSLRGGYPTDTQYF
TRBV10-3	TRBJ2-7	-	-	TGTGCCATCAGATCCAGTCCTGGGGGCGAGCAGTACTTC	CAIRSSPGGEQYF
TRBV4-3	TRBJ2-7	-	-	TGCGCCAGCAGCCAGTATATGGGGGCCTACGAGCAGTACTTC	CASSQYMGAYEQYF
TRBV4-3	TRBJ2-1	-	-	TGCGCCAGCAGCCATCGGAAAAGCTCCTACAATGAGCAGTTCTTC	CASSHRKSSYNEQFF
TRBV7-2	TRBJ2-3	-	few	TGTGCCAGCAGCTTCCCAAAGGGCCCGTCTACAGATACGCAGTATTTT	CASSFPKGPSTDTQYF
TRBV3-1	TRBJ2-3	TRBD2	many	TGTGCCAGCGGGATGGCGGGAGGGCCGTCAGATACGCAGTATTTT	CASGMAGGPSDTQYF
TRBV9	TRBJ2-2	-	-	TGTGCCAGCAGCCTTGAAGGGCTAGTCGGAACCGGGGAGCTGTTTTTT	CASSLEGLVGTGELFF
TRBV3-1	TRBJ2-2	-	many	TGTGCCAGCAGCCTCGGGGCAGGGAGAACCGGGGAGCTGTTTTTT	CASSLGAGRTGELFF
TRBV14	TRBJ2-1	TRBD2	-	TGTGCCAGCAGCACCCGACTAGCGGGTACCTACAATGAGCAGTTCTTC	CASSTRLAGTYNEQFF
TRBV10-3	TRBJ1-1	TRBD1	many	TGTGCCATCAGTGACTCTAACAGGGGGCTCACTGAAGCTTTCTTT	CAISDSNRGLTEAFF
TRBV4-1	TRBJ2-7	TRBD2	-	TGCGCCAGCAGCCAACTTAGCGGGAGCTGGTACGAGCAGTACTTC	CASSQLSGSWYEQYF
TRBV27	TRBJ1-1	TRBD1	many	TGTGCCAGCAGTTGGACAGGGGGCGGTGAAGCTTTCTTT	CASSWTGGGEAFF
TRBV2	TRBJ2-2	-	many	TGTGCCAGCACCCCCGACCCGGGTGGGGAGCTGTTTTTT	CASTPDPGGELFF